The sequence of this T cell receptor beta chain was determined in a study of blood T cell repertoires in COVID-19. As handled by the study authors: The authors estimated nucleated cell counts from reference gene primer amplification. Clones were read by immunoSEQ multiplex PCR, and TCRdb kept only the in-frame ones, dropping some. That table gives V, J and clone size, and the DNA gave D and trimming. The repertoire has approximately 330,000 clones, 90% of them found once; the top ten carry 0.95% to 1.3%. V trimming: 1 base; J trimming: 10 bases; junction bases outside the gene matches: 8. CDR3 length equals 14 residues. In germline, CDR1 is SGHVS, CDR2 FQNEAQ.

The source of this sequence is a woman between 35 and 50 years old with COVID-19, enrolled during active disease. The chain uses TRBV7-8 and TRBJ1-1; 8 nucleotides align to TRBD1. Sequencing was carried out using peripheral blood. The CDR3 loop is CASSLGQGARIAFF. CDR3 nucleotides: TGTGCCAGCAGCTTAGGCCAGGGGGCGCGTATAGCTTTCTTT. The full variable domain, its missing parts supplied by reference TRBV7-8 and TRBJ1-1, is GAGVSQSPRYKVAKRGQDVALRCDPISGHVSLFWYQQALGQGPEFLTYFQNEAQLDKSGLPSDRFFAERPEGSVSTLKIQRTQQEDSAVYLCASSLGQGARIAFFGQGTRLTVV.